This entry lists 20 T cell receptor beta chains sequenced from one sample in a study of CD8+ T cells in alopecia areata. The authors extracted RNA and reverse transcribed it into cDNA as the sequencing template. The data were produced by immunoSEQ multiplex PCR, yet TCRdb's version contains in-frame clones alone and is incomplete. The sample consists of 100,000 to 150,000 clones, around 45% of them appearing once. Material: NKG2D-low CD8+ T cells sorted from blood. These receptors were collected from a human donor with alopecia areata.

The chain has TRBV2 and TRBJ1-1; D might be TRBD1 (5 bases). Deletions cut 2 bases from V and 0 bases from J, with 16 bases between. Per the germline V gene, CDR1 is SNHLY and CDR2 is FYNNEI. The CDR3 sequence is 17 residues long. CDR3: CASSEIFEGQLNTEAFF. CDR3 DNA sequence: TGTGCCAGCAGTGAAATATTCGAGGGGCAGCTGAACACTGAAGCTTTCTTT.

This chain connects TRBV5-4 to TRBJ2-7; a possible D gene is TRBD2 (6 bases). Per the germline V gene, CDR1 is SGHNT and CDR2 is YYREEE (reference sequence). Trimming removed 0 bases at V and 4 bases at J, with 8 bases between. The length of the CDR3 is 13 residues. The CDR3 reads CASSLGLEYEQYF. The DNA of the CDR3 is TGTGCCAGCAGCTTGGGACTAGAGTACGAGCAGTACTTC.

This clone was observed a handful of times. V and J are TRBV14 and TRBJ2-7; the D is unclear. Germline V gives CDR1 SGHDN, CDR2 FVKESK. Trimming pared 0 bases from V and 2 bases from J, leaving 5 bases between. This CDR3 has 13 amino acids. DNA of the CDR3: TGTGCCAGCAGCCAAGACTTTCCCTACGAGCAGTACTTC. Translating it yields CASSQDFPYEQYF.

The rearrangement uses TRBV9 and TRBJ2-5; possibly TRBD2 for D (7 bases). Germline V CDR1 and CDR2: SGDLS, YYNGEE. The CDR3 is 15 amino acids. V was pared by 0 bases and J by 4 bases, with 13 bases between. CDR3: CASSVGGGAPETQYF. The CDR3 DNA reads TGTGCCAGCAGCGTAGGAGGGGGGGCCCCAGAGACCCAGTACTTC.

The chain combines TRBV13 with TRBJ2-3, with D possibly being TRBD2 (5 bases). Trimming shortened V by 5 bases and J by 2 bases, and 14 bases separated the two germline ends. The CDR3 extends over 15 amino acids. Germline-derived CDR1 and CDR2 are PRHDT and FYEKMQ (reference sequence). This CDR3 is CASSPKRDHTDTQYF. CDR3 bases: TGTGCCAGCAGCCCGAAACGGGATCACACAGATACGCAGTATTTT.

The chain couples TRBV6-4 to TRBJ2-3; D not certain. V lost 3 bases and J lost 0, with 10 bases in between. The CDR3 has 15 residues. Per the germline V gene, CDR1 is MRHNA and CDR2 is SNTAGT. The CDR3 DNA follows: TGTGCCAGCAGTGAACGAGATGCCAGCACAGATACGCAGTATTTT. It specifies CASSERDASTDTQYF.

This chain uses TRBV29-1 with TRBJ2-1, with 13 nucleotides matching TRBD2. Per germline, CDR1 SQVTM and CDR2 ANQGSEA. The length of the CDR3 is 19 residues. V trimming: 5 bases; J trimming: 3 bases; junction bases outside the gene matches: 16. CDR3 residues: CSVRPGLAGDTLSYNEQFF. The CDR3 DNA reads as TGCAGCGTTCGCCCCGGACTAGCGGGAGATACCCTAAGCTACAATGAGCAGTTCTTC.

This clone was picked up a small number of times. This chain connects TRBV28 to TRBJ2-7; D is unresolved. The germline gives CDR1 MDHEN, CDR2 SYDVKM. This CDR3 has 13 residues. Trimming pared 8 bases from V and 5 bases from J, leaving 16 bases between. CDR3 bases: TGTGCCAGCCTTTCCCCACCCCTCCACGAGCAGTACTTC. This gives the protein CASLSPPLHEQYF.

The sample holds a few counts of this clone. This chain connects TRBV29-1 to TRBJ2-5; no firm D call. Germline loops: CDR1 SQVTM, CDR2 ANQGSEA. V gave up 1 base and J gave up 7 bases, with 1 base separating them. This CDR3 spans 9 amino acids. In DNA, the CDR3 is TGCAGCGTTGAAGGGACCCAGTACTTC. This sequence encodes CSVEGTQYF.

This clone was observed a few times. The chain links TRBV29-1 to TRBJ2-3; 8 nucleotides match TRBD1. The ends lost 4 bases at V and 3 bases at J; junction bases unmatched: 6. The V gene's germline CDR1 is SQVTM and CDR2 ANQGSEA. The CDR3 consists of 14 residues. The CDR3 here is CSVAGQGQTDTQYF. The CDR3 DNA reads as TGCAGCGTTGCCGGACAGGGACAAACAGATACGCAGTATTTT.

V and J are TRBV19 and TRBJ1-6; D uncertain. The CDR3 has 15 amino acids. Germline V gene sequence: CDR1 LNHDA, CDR2 SQIVND (reference sequence). Trimming cost V 9 bases and J 6 bases, with 18 bases left between them. The CDR3 loop is CASLERTVGNSPLHF. DNA for the CDR3: TGTGCCAGCCTCGAACGGACGGTGGGTAATTCACCCCTCCACTTT.

The chain couples TRBV14 to TRBJ2-3; 9 bases map to TRBD2. After removal of 4 bases from V and 0 bases from J, the junction contained 2 bases not matched to a gene. This CDR3 has 15 amino acids. In germline, CDR1 is SGHDN, CDR2 FVKESK. CDR3 region: CASSRLAGSTDTQYF. CDR3 coding DNA: TGTGCCAGCAGCCGCCTAGCGGGAAGCACAGATACGCAGTATTTT.

The chain recombines TRBV4-1 with TRBJ2-7; D unresolved. Trimming stripped 0 bases from V and 2 bases from J, with 11 bases between. From germline, CDR1 is MGHRA and CDR2 YSYEKL. This CDR3 region has 15 residues. CDR3 in amino acids: CASSQDRRKTYEQYF. The CDR3 DNA reads TGCGCCAGCAGCCAAGATCGTCGGAAGACCTACGAGCAGTACTTC.

CDR3 amino acids: CASSLQLAGPQTQYF. As DNA, the CDR3 is TGTGCCAGCAGCTTGCAACTAGCGGGACCGCAGACCCAGTACTTC. The V gene is TRBV5-6, the J gene TRBJ2-5; 10 positions match TRBD2. V lost 1 base to trimming and J lost 6 bases; unmatched junction nucleotides: 6. CDR3 length: 15 amino acids. Germline V gene data show CDR1 as SGHDT and CDR2 as YYEEEE.

This sequence joins TRBV29-1 and TRBJ2-2; 11 bases align to TRBD1. Germline V gene lookup returns CDR1 SQVTM and CDR2 ANQGSEA. The ends lost 1 base at V and 1 base at J; junction bases unmatched: 2. There are 16 residues in the CDR3. CDR3 loop: CSVEGGTGGNTGELFF. The DNA for the CDR3 is TGCAGCGTTGAAGGTGGGACAGGGGGGAACACCGGGGAGCTGTTTTTT.

The rearrangement joins TRBV4-3 to TRBJ1-2, with a possible D match to TRBD1 (5 bases). This CDR3 spans 15 amino acids. V lost 1 base to trimming and J lost 5 bases, with 14 bases between them. The germline CDR1 and CDR2 sequences are LGHNA and YSLEER. CDR3 bases: TGCGCCAGCAGCCAAGGTTGGGGGTCTGGGTATGGCTACACCTTC. Protein product: CASSQGWGSGYGYTF.

The rearrangement links TRBV30 to TRBJ2-1, with a weak D call TRBD1 (6 bases). Trimming shortened V by 5 bases and J by 3 bases, and 14 bases separated the two germline ends. CDR3 size: 14 residues. The germline gives CDR1 GTSNPN, CDR2 SVGIG (reference sequence). CDR3: CAWETGHLYNEQFF. In DNA form, the CDR3 reads TGTGCCTGGGAAACAGGGCATCTCTACAATGAGCAGTTCTTC.

This clone turned up a few times. The chain combines TRBV9 with TRBJ1-5; possibly TRBD1 for D (6 bases). V lost 4 bases to trimming and J lost 6 bases, with 17 bases between them. The CDR3 is 15 amino acids. From germline, CDR1 is SGDLS and CDR2 YYNGEE. The CDR3 spells CASSPAERTAQPQHF. CDR3 DNA: TGTGCCAGCAGCCCTGCTGAAAGGACAGCTCAGCCCCAGCATTTT.

This clone appeared a few times. V gene TRBV7-9 combines with J gene TRBJ2-5; no clear D. This CDR3 has 10 amino acids. V was trimmed by 5 bases and J by 4 bases, leaving 2 bases between them. CDR1 SEHNR and CDR2 FQNEAQ come from the germline V gene (reference sequence). The CDR3: CASSPETQYF. The CDR3 nucleotides are TGTGCCAGCAGCCCAGAGACCCAGTACTTC. Supplemented by reference TRBV7-9 and TRBJ2-5, the full variable domain reads DTGVSQNPRHKITKRGQNVTFRCDPISEHNRLYWYRQTLGQGPEFLTYFQNEAQLEKSRLLSDRFSAERPKGSFSTLEIQRTEQGDSAMYLCASSPETQYFGPGTRLLVL.

The chain employs TRBV30 and TRBJ2-7, with D unclear. Germline CDR1 is GTSNPN and CDR2 is SVGIG (reference sequence). The CDR3 consists of 11 residues. V shed 3 bases and J shed 1 base, with 4 bases lying between them. The CDR3 sequence is CAWRVSYEQYF. In DNA form, the CDR3 reads TGTGCCTGGAGGGTTTCCTACGAGCAGTACTTC.